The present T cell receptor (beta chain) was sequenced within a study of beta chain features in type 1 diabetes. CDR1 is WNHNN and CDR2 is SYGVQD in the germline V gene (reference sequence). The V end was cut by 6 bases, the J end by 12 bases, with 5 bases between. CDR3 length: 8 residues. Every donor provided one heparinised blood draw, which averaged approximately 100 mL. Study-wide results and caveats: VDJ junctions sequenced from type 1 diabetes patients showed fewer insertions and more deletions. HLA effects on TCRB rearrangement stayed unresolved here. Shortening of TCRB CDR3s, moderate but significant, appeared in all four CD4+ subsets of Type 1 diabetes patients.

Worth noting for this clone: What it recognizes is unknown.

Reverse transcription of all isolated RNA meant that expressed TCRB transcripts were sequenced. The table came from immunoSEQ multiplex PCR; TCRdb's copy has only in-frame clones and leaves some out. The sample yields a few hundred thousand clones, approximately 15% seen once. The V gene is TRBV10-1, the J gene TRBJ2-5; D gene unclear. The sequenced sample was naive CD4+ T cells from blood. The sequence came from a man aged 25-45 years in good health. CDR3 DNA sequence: TGCGCCAGCAGACACGAGTACTTC. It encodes CASRHEYF.